This TCR beta chain was recovered during a study of naive and memory T cell subsets. With regard to this clonotype: Its antigen is unidentified.

Looked up from germline, CDR1 is DFQATT and CDR2 is SNEGSKA (reference sequence). The CDR3 is 13 amino acids. The V end was cut by 6 bases, the J end by 2 bases, with 13 bases between. Study-wide results and caveats: Over 85% of naive TCR sequences appeared only once after error correction, unlike memory subsets. Diversity fell and Gini index rose from naive through CM, EM, EMRA. No ground truth validated the naive and memory repertoire findings. A few larger clonotypes appeared in naive repertoires, especially CD8, possibly memory cells re-expressing CD45RA.

Two oligonucleotides, mixed equimolar, formed the beta constant-region primer covering TRBC1 and TRBC2. The ligated cDNA underwent four PCR rounds using SP2 and nested alpha and beta constant-region primers. The cDNA 3' end received a ligated single-stranded oligonucleotide carrying the SP2 primer and a 12-nucleotide UMI. One entry per CDR3 protein, called by TCRdb with MiXCR from the UMI-ligation and nested PCR reads. The sample contains roughly 100,000 distinct CDR3 sequences, about 11% of which appear only once. This TCR derives from a human donor in good health. The sequenced material came from naive CD4+ T cells from blood. The chain has TRBV20-1 and TRBJ1-2; D is uncertain. The CDR3 loop reads CSARSFLNYGYTF. For the CDR3, the DNA is TGCAGTGCCCGTAGCTTTTTGAACTATGGCTACACCTTC.